This T cell receptor (beta chain) comes out of a study of blood T cell repertoires in COVID-19. Study as a whole: Collection of acute and convalescent COVID-19 samples took place in the United States, Italy and Spain.

The protocol was immunoSEQ multiplex PCR, while the TCRdb copy is restricted to in-frame clones and leaves out a portion. The sample lists approximately 20,000 clones, roughly 93% occurring once. This clone was recorded only once. Germline V lookup: CDR1 SGHAT, CDR2 FQDESV (reference sequence). The V end was cut by 5 bases, the J end by 4 bases, with 20 bases between. This CDR3 spans 16 amino acids. The chain couples TRBV11-1 to TRBJ1-1; possible D gene TRBD1, 6 bases. The sequencing input was peripheral blood. The source of this sequence is a human donor in a cohort sampled during active COVID-19. This CDR3 is CASSLPQGLGATEAFF. The CDR3 bases are TGTGCCAGCAGCCTCCCCCAAGGTCTGGGGGCCACTGAAGCTTTCTTT.